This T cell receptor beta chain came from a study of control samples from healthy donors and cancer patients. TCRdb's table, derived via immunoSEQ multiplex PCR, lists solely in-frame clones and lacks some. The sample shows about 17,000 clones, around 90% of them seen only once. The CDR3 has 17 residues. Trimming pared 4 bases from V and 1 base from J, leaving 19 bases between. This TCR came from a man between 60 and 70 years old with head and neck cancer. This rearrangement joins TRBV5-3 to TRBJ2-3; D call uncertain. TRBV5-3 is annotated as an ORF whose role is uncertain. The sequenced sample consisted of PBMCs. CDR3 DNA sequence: TGTGCCAGAAGCCCCCCCCCAGATCCAATCCGCACAGATACGCAGTATTTT. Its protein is CARSPPPDPIRTDTQYF.